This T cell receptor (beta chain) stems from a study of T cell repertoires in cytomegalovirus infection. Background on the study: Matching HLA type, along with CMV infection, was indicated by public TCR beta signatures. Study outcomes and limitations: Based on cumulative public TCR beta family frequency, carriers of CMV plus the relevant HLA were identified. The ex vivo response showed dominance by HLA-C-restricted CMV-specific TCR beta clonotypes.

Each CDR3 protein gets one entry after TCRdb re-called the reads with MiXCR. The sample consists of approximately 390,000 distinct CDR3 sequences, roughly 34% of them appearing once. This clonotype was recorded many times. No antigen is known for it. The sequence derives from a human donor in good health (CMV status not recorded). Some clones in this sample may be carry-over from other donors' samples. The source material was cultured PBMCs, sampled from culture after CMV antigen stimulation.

CDR3 amino acids: CASSLVGRGSLLAKNIQYF. As DNA, the CDR3 is TGTGCCAGCAGCTTAGTCGGGAGGGGAAGTCTACTAGCCAAAAACATTCAGTACTTC. The genes are TRBV7-8 and TRBJ2-4; 8 bases fit TRBD2. Trimming took 1 base from V and 0 from J; bases not matched to a gene: 11. The CDR3 totals 19 residues. Germline V gene lookup returns CDR1 SGHVS and CDR2 FQNEAQ. The full variable domain, completed using reference TRBV7-8 and TRBJ2-4, is GAGVSQSPRYKVAKRGQDVALRCDPISGHVSLFWYQQALGQGPEFLTYFQNEAQLDKSGLPSDRFFAERPEGSVSTLKIQRTQQEDSAVYLCASSLVGRGSLLAKNIQYFGAGTRLSVL.